This T cell receptor (beta chain) was observed in a study of blood T cell repertoires in COVID-19. Study overall: From the United States, Italy and Spain came samples of acute and convalescent COVID-19. The cDNA or gDNA used as material had been derived from T cells, B-cell-depleted T cells, or PBMCs.

The authors' processing: Quantification of nucleated cells was approximated via reference gene primer amplification. TCRdb's table, derived via immunoSEQ multiplex PCR, lists solely in-frame clones and lacks some. For V, J and clone size, that table is used; D and trimming come from the DNA. The top ten clones hold roughly 13% of a sample with some 16,000 clones, 70% to 90% of them seen once. Germline trimming cut 7 bases from V and 0 bases from J; bases unmatched to any gene: 5. The CDR3 runs to 15 residues. Germline V gene sequence: CDR1 ENHRY, CDR2 SYGVKD. The sequence was collected from a human donor in a cohort sampled during active COVID-19. The rearrangement links TRBV10-3 to TRBJ2-2, with 7 bases aligning to TRBD1. Specimen: peripheral blood. CDR3 in amino acids: CAIMAGTANTGELFF. The CDR3 DNA follows: TGTGCCATCATGGCCGGGACAGCGAACACCGGGGAGCTGTTTTTT.